The 22 T cell receptor beta chains below all came from one sample that was sequenced in a study of glioma-infiltrating T cells. Using RNA template, CDR3s of TCR alpha and beta were amplified with iRepertoire arm-PCR. One entry per CDR3 protein, called by TCRdb with MiXCR from the multiplex PCR reads. This sample has more than 20,000 distinct CDR3 sequences, with 20% to 25% found just once. Sequenced sample: glioma tissue, nonneoplastic brain tissue, or PBMCs (not recorded which). The receptor set was obtained from a human donor with low-grade glioma or glioblastoma, undergoing nonglioma brain surgery, or in good health (not recorded which).

The table lists this clonotype with a few counts. DNA for the CDR3: TGTGCCAGTAGCCCGGATAGCTCCTATAATTCACCCCTCCACTTT. Encoded protein: CASSPDSSYNSPLHF. The chain is built from TRBV19 and TRBJ1-6; no definite D call. The CDR3 runs to 15 residues. The germline V gene encodes CDR1 LNHDA and CDR2 SQIVND (reference sequence). The V gene lost 6 bases and the J gene lost 0 bases, with 9 bases spanning the gap.

This clonotype was detected many times. The chain employs TRBV27 and TRBJ1-5, with D tentatively TRBD1 (6 bases). Trimming shortened V by 5 bases and J by 6 bases, and 20 bases separated the two germline ends. CDR3 size: 16 residues. Germline V gene data show CDR1 as MNHEY and CDR2 as SMNVEV (reference sequence). CDR3 in amino acids: CASSPLTRGVLQPQHF. The CDR3, as DNA: TGTGCCAGCAGTCCACTGACAAGGGGGGTCCTTCAGCCCCAGCATTTT.

Comments on this clonotype: A much larger clone lies one base from this, so it may be a read error. This chain uses TRBV4-3 with TRBJ2-2; unclear D gene. This CDR3 is 16 amino acids long. Between the trimmed V and J ends, which lost 4 bases and 1 base, there was a span of 13 bases. Germline CDR1 LGHNA, CDR2 YSLEER. The CDR3 loop is CASSPSSVGNTGELFF. The CDR3 DNA is TGCGCCAGCAGCCCCTCGTCGGTGGGGAACACCGGGGAGCTGTTTTTT.

This chain uses TRBV19 with TRBJ1-5; 8 bases map to TRBD1. The CDR3 spans 15 residues. Germline loops: CDR1 LNHDA, CDR2 SQIVND (reference sequence). V shed 4 bases, J shed 2 bases, and the junction held 4 bases outside the gene matches. The CDR3 DNA sequence: TGTGCCAGTAGTAGGACAGGGTCGGGCAATCAGCCCCAGCATTTT. Residues: CASSRTGSGNQPQHF.

The rearrangement uses TRBV2 and TRBJ2-5, with a weak D call TRBD2 (6 bases). The CDR3 has 14 residues. The germline V gene encodes CDR1 SNHLY and CDR2 FYNNEI. The germline V and J ends were trimmed by 5 bases and 3 bases, with 13 bases remaining between them. CDR3 residues: CASSKETREETQYF. CDR3 coding DNA: TGTGCCAGCAGTAAAGAGACTAGGGAAGAGACCCAGTACTTC.

This clonotype was seen repeatedly, ten times or more. The chain recombines TRBV6-2 or TRBV6-3 with TRBJ2-1, with D possibly being TRBD1 (6 bases). Germline V CDR1 and CDR2: MNHEY, SVGEGT. Trimming left V 2 bases short and J 0 bases short, with 8 bases between. The CDR3 is made up of 15 amino acids. The CDR3 region is CASSYRDTSYNEQFF. For the CDR3, the DNA is TGTGCCAGCAGTTACAGGGACACCTCCTACAATGAGCAGTTCTTC.

The CDR3 nucleotides read TGTGCCATCAGCGGTGTAAAAGGGATGAGGGGCTACACCTTC. It translates to CAISGVKGMRGYTF. The genes are TRBV10-3 and TRBJ1-2; no firm D call. The CDR3 totals 14 residues. Germline CDR1 reads ENHRY; CDR2 reads SYGVKD. V dropped 6 bases and J dropped 8 bases, with 19 bases sitting between them.

This clonotype was counted ten times or more. The chain joins TRBV7-2 to TRBJ1-6, with D possibly being TRBD1 (6 bases). This CDR3 has 15 amino acids. The germline gives CDR1 SGHTA, CDR2 FQGNSA. V was trimmed by 5 bases and J by 4 bases, leaving 12 bases between them. CDR3: CASSPGQSYNSPLHF. Here the CDR3 DNA reads TGTGCCAGCAGCCCCGGACAGTCTTATAATTCACCCCTCCACTTT.

In its sample, this clonotype is medium-sized. V gene TRBV7-2 combines with J gene TRBJ2-3; D is ambiguous. The germline V gene has CDR1 SGHTA and CDR2 FQGNSA. This CDR3 is 14 amino acids long. V gave up 0 bases and J gave up 5 bases, with 9 bases separating them. The CDR3 loop reads CASSLAGSQDTQYF. CDR3 DNA sequence: TGTGCCAGCAGCTTAGCGGGTAGTCAAGATACGCAGTATTTT.

The V and J genes are TRBV30 and TRBJ1-1; D remains unclear. The germline V gene encodes CDR1 GTSNPN and CDR2 SVGIG (reference sequence). CDR3 length: 11 residues. V was pared by 0 bases and J by 8 bases, with 7 bases between. CDR3 sequence (DNA): TGTGCCTGGAGTGTGCAGATGGAAGCTTTCTTT. Amino acids: CAWSVQMEAFF.

This clonotype was observed a few times. The J gene is TRBJ2-5, the V gene TRBV12-3 or TRBV12-4; possibly TRBD2 for D (6 bases). The V and J ends lost 9 bases and 5 bases respectively, with 16 bases between them. The CDR3 has 13 residues. The CDR3, as DNA: TGTGCCAGTGGAGGGACCACCAAGGAGACCCAGTACTTC. Translated: CASGGTTKETQYF.

Judged by abundance, this clonotype is medium-sized. The chain joins TRBV6-1 to TRBJ2-7; no clear D. Germline CDR1 MNHNS, CDR2 SASEGT. V was trimmed by 5 bases and J by 1 base, leaving 3 bases between them. The CDR3 loop spans 11 amino acids. The CDR3 DNA follows: TGTGCCAGCAGTATTTCCTACGAGCAGTACTTC. The encoded protein is CASSISYEQYF.

This clonotype was picked up many times. The chain employs TRBV2 and TRBJ1-5, with D maybe TRBD1 (5 bases). Germline V gene lookup returns CDR1 SNHLY and CDR2 FYNNEI. The CDR3 loop spans 15 amino acids. Trimming took 4 bases from V and 3 from J, leaving 13 bases between them. CDR3: CASSVEQAINQPQHF. DNA of the CDR3: TGTGCCAGCAGTGTCGAACAGGCGATCAATCAGCCCCAGCATTTT.

A word on this clonotype: One base away lies a much larger clone, so this may be a sequencing read error. The rearrangement links TRBV7-2 to TRBJ2-1, with TRBD2 matching over 10 bases. Germline values: CDR1 SGHTA, CDR2 FQGNSA. The CDR3 extends over 14 amino acids. The CDR3 protein is CASSFGLADNKQFF. As DNA, the CDR3 is TGTGCCAGCAGCTTCGGACTAGCGGACAATAAGCAGTTCTTC.

Worth noting for this clonotype: The junction does not match germline at one end; this may be a read error. This sequence joins TRBV6-1 and TRBJ1-3; no firm D call. The CDR3 is made up of 14 amino acids. CDR1 and CDR2 from the germline V gene are MNHNS and SASEGT. DNA for the CDR3: TGTGCCAGCAAATTGGAGGTGTCTGGAAACGCCATATATTTT. Translated: CASKLEVSGNAIYF.

This clonotype was recorded once. J is TRBJ2-3 and V is TRBV6-2 or TRBV6-3; possibly TRBD1 or TRBD2 for D (6 bases each). Per the germline V gene, CDR1 is MNHEY and CDR2 is SVGEGT. The CDR3 spans 14 residues. V gave up 5 bases and J gave up 4 bases, with 13 bases separating them. CDR3: CASSDGRGADTQYF. CDR3 DNA sequence: TGTGCCAGCAGTGACGGTAGGGGGGCAGATACGCAGTATTTT.

With respect to this clonotype: This may come from a read error, since a much larger clone is one base off. The chain employs TRBV7-2 and TRBJ2-6, with D unclear. Germline assignment: CDR1 SGHTA and CDR2 FQGNSA. CDR3 size: 17 residues. The CDR3 nucleotides are TGTGCCCGCAGCTTGTCGGCGACCTACTCTGGGGCCAACGTCCTGACTTTC. Translating gives CARSLSATYSGANVLTF.

This clonotype appeared many times. This chain uses TRBV28 with TRBJ2-7; 7 bases are shared with TRBD1. With V trimmed by 1 base and J by 2 bases, 5 bases remained unmatched. This CDR3 has 15 residues. CDR1 and CDR2 from the germline V gene are MDHEN and SYDVKM. In DNA form, the CDR3 reads TGTGCCAGCAGTTTATCCCCGGGACAGACCTACGAGCAGTACTTC. Protein: CASSLSPGQTYEQYF.

As for this clonotype: The junction differs from germline at one of its ends, possibly a read error. This chain uses TRBV27 with TRBJ2-1, with no clear D. Germline assignment: CDR1 MNHEY and CDR2 SMNVEV (reference sequence). CDR3 length equals 14 residues. In nucleotides, the CDR3 is TGTGCCAGCAGCGTAGGAGACCGATACAATGAGAAGTTCTTC. It is translated as CASSVGDRYNEKFF.

Of note for this clonotype: A much larger clone differs by one base, so this may be a read error. This chain links TRBV2 with TRBJ1-1; D is undetermined. This CDR3 contains 14 residues. Per germline, CDR1 SNHLY and CDR2 FYNNEI. V lost 6 bases and J lost 1, with 12 bases in between. The CDR3 region has the DNA TGTGCCAGCAGAGCTCAGGCGGGGAACACTGAAGCTTTCTTT. It specifies CASRAQAGNTEAFF.

As to this clonotype: At one end the junction does not follow the germline gene, possibly because of a read error. This chain connects TRBV20-1 to TRBJ1-1; no clear D gene. Germline values: CDR1 DFQATT, CDR2 SNEGSKA (reference sequence). The CDR3 extends over 13 amino acids. The CDR3 nucleotides are TGCAGTGCTGGAGATCGGTGGCAGTCTGAAGCTTTCTTT. Its protein is CSAGDRWQSEAFF.

This clonotype was detected only once. A read error is possible here, since a much larger clone lies one base away. The chain uses TRBV20-1 and TRBJ1-3, with no clear D. CDR3 length: 14 amino acids. Trimming pared 6 bases from V and 3 bases from J, leaving 15 bases between. Germline V CDR1 and CDR2: DFQATT, SNEGSKA (reference sequence). This CDR3 reads CSASRDTYGNTIYF. The CDR3 DNA reads as TGCAGTGCATCTAGAGACACCTATGGAAACACCATATATTTT.